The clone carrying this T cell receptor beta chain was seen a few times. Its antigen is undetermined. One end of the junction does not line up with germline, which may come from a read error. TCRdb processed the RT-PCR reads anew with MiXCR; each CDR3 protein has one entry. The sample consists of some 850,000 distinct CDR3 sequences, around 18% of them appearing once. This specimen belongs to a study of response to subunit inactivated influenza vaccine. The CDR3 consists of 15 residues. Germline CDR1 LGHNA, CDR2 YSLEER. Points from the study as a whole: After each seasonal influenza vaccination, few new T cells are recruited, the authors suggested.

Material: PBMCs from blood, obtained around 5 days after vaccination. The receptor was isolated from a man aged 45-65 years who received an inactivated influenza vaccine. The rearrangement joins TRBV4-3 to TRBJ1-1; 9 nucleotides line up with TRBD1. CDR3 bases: TGCGCCAGCAGCCAGGGGACAGGGTCGAACACTGAAACTTTCTTT. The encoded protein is CASSQGTGSNTETFF.